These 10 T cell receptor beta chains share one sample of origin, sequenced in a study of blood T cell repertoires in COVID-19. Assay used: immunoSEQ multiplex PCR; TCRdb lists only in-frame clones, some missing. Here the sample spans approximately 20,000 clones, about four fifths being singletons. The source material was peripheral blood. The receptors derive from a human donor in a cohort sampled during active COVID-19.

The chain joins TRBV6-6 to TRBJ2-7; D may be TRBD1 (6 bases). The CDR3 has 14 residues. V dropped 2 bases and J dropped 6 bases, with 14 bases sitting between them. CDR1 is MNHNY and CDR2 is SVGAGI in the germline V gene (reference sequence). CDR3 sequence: CASSYLTQGSEQYF. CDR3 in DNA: TGTGCCAGCAGTTACCTAACACAGGGTTCCGAGCAGTACTTC.

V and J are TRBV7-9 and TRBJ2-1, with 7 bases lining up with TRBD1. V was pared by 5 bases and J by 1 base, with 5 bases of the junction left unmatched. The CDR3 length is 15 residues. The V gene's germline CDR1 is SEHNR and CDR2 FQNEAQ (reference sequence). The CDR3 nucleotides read TGTGCCAGCAGCCCCGGACAGGCTTCCTACAATGAGCAGTTCTTC. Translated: CASSPGQASYNEQFF.

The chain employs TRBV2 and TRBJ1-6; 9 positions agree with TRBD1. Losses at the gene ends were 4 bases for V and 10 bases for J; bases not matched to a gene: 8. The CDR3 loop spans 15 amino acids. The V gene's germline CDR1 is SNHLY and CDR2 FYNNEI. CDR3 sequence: CASSVGQGQGSPLHF. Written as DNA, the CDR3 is TGTGCCAGCAGTGTCGGACAGGGGCAGGGCTCACCCCTCCACTTT.

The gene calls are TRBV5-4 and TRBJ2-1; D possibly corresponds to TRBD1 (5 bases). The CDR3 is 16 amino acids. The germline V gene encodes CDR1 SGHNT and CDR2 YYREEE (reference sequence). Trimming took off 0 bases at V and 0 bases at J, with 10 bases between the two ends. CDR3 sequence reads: CASSLGGSSSYNEQFF. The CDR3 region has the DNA TGTGCCAGCAGCTTGGGGGGCAGCAGCTCCTACAATGAGCAGTTCTTC.

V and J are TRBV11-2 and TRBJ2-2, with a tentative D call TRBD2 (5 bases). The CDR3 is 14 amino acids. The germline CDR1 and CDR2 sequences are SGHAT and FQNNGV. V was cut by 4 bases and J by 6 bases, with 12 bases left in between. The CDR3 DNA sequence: TGTGCCAGCAGCTCGAGGGAGAGCCCCGGGGAGCTGTTTTTT. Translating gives CASSSRESPGELFF. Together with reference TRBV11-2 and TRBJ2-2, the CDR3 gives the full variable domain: EAGVAQSPRYKIIEKRQSVAFWCNPISGHATLYWYQQILGQGPKLLIQFQNNGVVDDSQLPKDRFSAERLKGVDSTLKIQPAKLEDSAVYLCASSSRESPGELFFGEGSRLTVL.

The DNA for the CDR3 is TGTGCCAGCAGTGAAAGGTTGTCCGGGGCAGATACGCAGTATTTT. This codes for CASSERLSGADTQYF. The chain couples TRBV6-1 to TRBJ2-3, with D possibly being TRBD2 (5 bases). Deletions cut 2 bases from V and 4 bases from J, with 13 bases between. The CDR3 covers 15 residues. Per the germline V gene, CDR1 is MNHNS and CDR2 is SASEGT.

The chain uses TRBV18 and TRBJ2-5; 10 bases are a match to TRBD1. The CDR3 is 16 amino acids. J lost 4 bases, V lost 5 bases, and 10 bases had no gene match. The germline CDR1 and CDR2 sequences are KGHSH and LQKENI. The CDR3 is CASSSETGGVVETQYF. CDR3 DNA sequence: TGTGCCAGCTCATCCGAGACAGGGGGCGTTGTAGAGACCCAGTACTTC.

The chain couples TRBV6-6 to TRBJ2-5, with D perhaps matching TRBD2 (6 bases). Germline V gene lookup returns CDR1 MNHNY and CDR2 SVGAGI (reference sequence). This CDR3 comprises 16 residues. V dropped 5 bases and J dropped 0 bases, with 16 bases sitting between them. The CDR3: CASSTLGLLYQETQYF. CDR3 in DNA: TGTGCCAGCAGTACACTGGGACTTTTGTACCAAGAGACCCAGTACTTC.

The CDR3 is CASSSDSSGANVLTF. In DNA, the CDR3 is TGTGCCAGCAGTTCCGACAGCTCTGGGGCCAACGTCCTGACTTTC. V is TRBV6-5 and J is TRBJ2-6; perhaps TRBD1 as D (5 bases). The CDR3 totals 15 residues. The V gene lost 4 bases and the J gene lost 0 bases, with 7 bases spanning the gap. Germline V lookup: CDR1 MNHEY, CDR2 SVGAGI.

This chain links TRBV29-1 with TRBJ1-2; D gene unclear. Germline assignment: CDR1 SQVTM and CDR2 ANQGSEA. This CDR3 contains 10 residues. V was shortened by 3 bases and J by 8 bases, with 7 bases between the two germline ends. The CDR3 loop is CSVDEGGYTF. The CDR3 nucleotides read TGCAGCGTTGACGAGGGCGGCTACACCTTC.